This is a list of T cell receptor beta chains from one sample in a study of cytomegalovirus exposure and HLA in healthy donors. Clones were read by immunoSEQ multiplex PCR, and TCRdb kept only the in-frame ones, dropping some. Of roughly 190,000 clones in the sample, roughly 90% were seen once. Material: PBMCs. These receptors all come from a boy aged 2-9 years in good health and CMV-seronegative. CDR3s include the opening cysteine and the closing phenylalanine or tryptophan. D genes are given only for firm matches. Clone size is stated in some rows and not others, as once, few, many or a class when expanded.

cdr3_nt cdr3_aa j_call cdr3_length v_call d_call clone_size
TGTGCCAGTAGTTCGGGGGGGAATTCACCCCTCCACTTT CASSSGGNSPLHF TRBJ1-6 13 TRBV19 - -
TGTGCCAGCAGTTCATTAGACAGGGTGACGGGGGAGCAGTACTTC CASSSLDRVTGEQYF TRBJ2-7 15 TRBV6-5 TRBD1 -
TGTGCCAGCAGGATGGGCGGGGCCGCGATGGGGAATGAGCAGTTCTTC CASRMGGAAMGNEQFF TRBJ2-1 16 TRBV2 - -
TGCAGCGTTGGCTCCGGGACAGGGACTTACGAGCAGTACTTC CSVGSGTGTYEQYF TRBJ2-7 14 TRBV29-1 TRBD1 -
TGTGCCAGCAGCGGGAAGCGGGGGGACAATGAGCAGTTCTTC CASSGKRGDNEQFF TRBJ2-1 14 TRBV5-4 TRBD2 -
TGTGCCAGCAGTTCCCTTTTAGATCAGCCCCAGCATTTT CASSSLLDQPQHF TRBJ1-5 13 TRBV6-5 - -
TGTGCCAGCAGTGTGGGACAGGGGGCCGGGTTTGGCATTCAGTACTTC CASSVGQGAGFGIQYF TRBJ2-4 16 TRBV2 TRBD1 -
TGTGCCAGCAGCCCGCCCAGGCCGGACGAGCAGTACTTC CASSPPRPDEQYF TRBJ2-7 13 TRBV7-9 - -
TGTGCCAGCGGGGACATCTACGGGGAGACCCAGTACTTC CASGDIYGETQYF TRBJ2-5 13 TRBV6-1 - -
TGTGCCAGCAGCTCCTCACGGGGGGACGAGCAGTACTTC CASSSSRGDEQYF TRBJ2-7 13 TRBV7-9 TRBD2 -
TGTGCCAGCAGCTTGGGACAGGGCGGAATGACTTTCTTT CASSLGQGGMTFF TRBJ1-1 13 TRBV7-2 TRBD1 -
TGTGCCAGCAGTACCGGGACAACTGGCTACACCTTC CASSTGTTGYTF TRBJ1-2 12 TRBV28 - -
TGTGCCAGCAGCCTCTCAGGGACTAGCGGGACGCTCGAGCAGTACTTC CASSLSGTSGTLEQYF TRBJ2-7 16 TRBV7-2 TRBD2 once
TGCGCCAGCAGCTTGTACACGGACAGGGGCTACGAGCAGTACTTC CASSLYTDRGYEQYF TRBJ2-7 15 TRBV5-1 TRBD1 -
TGTGCCAGCTACCGGCTGGCGGCCGACGAGCAGTACTTC CASYRLAADEQYF TRBJ2-7 13 TRBV7-9 - -
TGTGCCAGTAGTATATCCGGGTCCGGGGTCTACGAGCAGTACTTC CASSISGSGVYEQYF TRBJ2-7 15 TRBV19 - -
TGTGCCAGCAGTCGGGGGGCAGGAAACGAGCAGTACTTC CASSRGAGNEQYF TRBJ2-7 13 TRBV9 - -
TGTGCCAGCAGCTTAATCGGGGACACCTACTACAATGAGCAGTTCTTC CASSLIGDTYYNEQFF TRBJ2-1 16 TRBV5-6 - -
TGTGCCAGCAGCTTAGGGACAGGGGAGTCCAATTCACCCCTCCACTTT CASSLGTGESNSPLHF TRBJ1-6 16 TRBV7-8 TRBD1 once
TGCGCCAGCAGCCAAGATCCAGGCGGGAATGAGCAGTTCTTC CASSQDPGGNEQFF TRBJ2-1 14 TRBV4-1 - -
TGTGCCAGCAGCGTATTTGAGGGCCCCATCAACACTGAAGCTTTCTTT CASSVFEGPINTEAFF TRBJ1-1 16 TRBV9 - -
TGTTCCAGCAGACGGGAGGGAACCTCTGGGGCCAACGTCCTGACTTTC CSSRREGTSGANVLTF TRBJ2-6 16 TRBV7-9 TRBD2 -
TGTGCCAGTAGTAGAACTCAACAGGGATACAATGAGCAGTTCTTC CASSRTQQGYNEQFF TRBJ2-1 15 TRBV19 - -
TGTGCCAGCAGCTTAGATCTGGCCGTCTACAATGAGCAGTTCTTC CASSLDLAVYNEQFF TRBJ2-1 15 TRBV11-3 - -
TGCGCCAGCAGTCAAGATACCCAGGGGGCCTACGAGCAGTACTTC CASSQDTQGAYEQYF TRBJ2-7 15 TRBV4-1 TRBD1 -
TGTGCCAGCAGTGAGGAAACTAGCGGGGGGGCAAGTGAGCAGTTCTTC CASSEETSGGASEQFF TRBJ2-1 16 TRBV6-4 TRBD2 -
TGTGCCACCCGTCCCGGGACAGGGCCCTTGGGATCAGATACGCAGTATTTT CATRPGTGPLGSDTQYF TRBJ2-3 17 TRBV19 TRBD1 -